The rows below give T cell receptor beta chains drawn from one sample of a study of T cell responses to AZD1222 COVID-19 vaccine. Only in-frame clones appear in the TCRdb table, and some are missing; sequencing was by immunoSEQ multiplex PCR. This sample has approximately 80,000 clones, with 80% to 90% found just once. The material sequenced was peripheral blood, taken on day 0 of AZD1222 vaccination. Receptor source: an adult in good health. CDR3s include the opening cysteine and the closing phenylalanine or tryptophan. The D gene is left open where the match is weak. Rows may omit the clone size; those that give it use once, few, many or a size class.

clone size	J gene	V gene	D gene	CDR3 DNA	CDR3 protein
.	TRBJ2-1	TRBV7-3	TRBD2	TGTGCCAGCAGCTTAGAGGGAGGGCCTGAGCAGTTCTTC	CASSLEGGPEQFF
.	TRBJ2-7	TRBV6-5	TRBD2	TGTGCCAGCACCCCCCGGGGGGCCTACGAGCAGTACTTC	CASTPRGAYEQYF
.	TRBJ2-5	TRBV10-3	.	TGTGCCATCAGTGAGTTACCAGGGGCGAGGGAGACCCAGTACTTC	CAISELPGARETQYF
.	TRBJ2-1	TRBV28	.	TGTGCCAGCAGTGGGTCCGGGAGCTCCTACAATGAGCAGTTCTTC	CASSGSGSSYNEQFF
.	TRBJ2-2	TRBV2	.	TGTGCCAGCAGTGAAAGGGGTCGCGGCACCGGGGAGCTGTTTTTT	CASSERGRGTGELFF
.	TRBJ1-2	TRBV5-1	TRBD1	TGCGCCAGCAGCTTGGAAGGGACAGATAACTATGGCTACACCTTC	CASSLEGTDNYGYTF
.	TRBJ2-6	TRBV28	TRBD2	TGTGCCAGCAGTTCCGGACTAGCGGAGCCGCTAATCTCTGGGGCCAACGTCCTGACTTTC	CASSSGLAEPLISGANVLTF
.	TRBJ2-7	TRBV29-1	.	TGCAGCGTTGAGGGGAGGAACTACGAGCAGTACTTC	CSVEGRNYEQYF
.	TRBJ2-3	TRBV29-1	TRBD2	TGCAGCGTCGAAAAACTAGCGGGAGGAAAGGGTACGCAGTATTTT	CSVEKLAGGKGTQYF
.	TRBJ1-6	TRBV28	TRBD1	TGTGCCAGCACCCCTGGACAGGGAAGGAATTCACCCCTCCACTTT	CASTPGQGRNSPLHF
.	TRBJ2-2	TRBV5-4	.	TGTGCCAGCAGCCTTCCGGTCCCCGGGGAGCTGTTTTTT	CASSLPVPGELFF
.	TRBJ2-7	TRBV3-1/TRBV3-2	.	TGTGCCAGCAGCCATGCGCCAACATCCTACGAGCAGTACTTC	CASSHAPTSYEQYF
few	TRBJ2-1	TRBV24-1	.	TGTGCCACCAGTGATTCCTCCCCTTCTTACAATGAGCAGTTCTTC	CATSDSSPSYNEQFF
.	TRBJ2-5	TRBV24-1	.	TGTGCCACCAGTGAAGTCGGACAGACGCTAGAAGAGACCCAGTACTTC	CATSEVGQTLEETQYF
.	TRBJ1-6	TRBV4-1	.	TGCGCCAGCAGCCAAGATCGGCCTTATAATTCACCCCTCCACTTT	CASSQDRPYNSPLHF
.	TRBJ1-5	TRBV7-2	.	TGTGCCAGCAGCACCGGACACCGTCTCGATCAGCCCCAGCATTTT	CASSTGHRLDQPQHF
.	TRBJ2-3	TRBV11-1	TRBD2	TGTGCCAGCAGCTTAGTTGCGGGAGGGTCAGATACGCAGTATTTT	CASSLVAGGSDTQYF
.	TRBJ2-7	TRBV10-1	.	TGCGCCAGCAGTTCGGGGCCTCGGTGTTATTACGAGCAGTACTTC	CASSSGPRCYYEQYF
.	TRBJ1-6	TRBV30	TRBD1	TGTGCCTCGGGACAGGGAGGGGGTAATTCACCCCTCCACTTT	CASGQGGGNSPLHF
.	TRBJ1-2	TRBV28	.	TGTGCCAGCAGTTTATCAGGGGTCTATGGCTACACCTTC	CASSLSGVYGYTF
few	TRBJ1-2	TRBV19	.	TGTGCCAGTAGTAATCGGGCGGCAGGGGCAGATGGCTACACCTTC	CASSNRAAGADGYTF
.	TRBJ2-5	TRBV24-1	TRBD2	TGTGCCACCAGTGACCCCTGGACTAGCGGGAGTGGGGAGACCCAGTACTTC	CATSDPWTSGSGETQYF
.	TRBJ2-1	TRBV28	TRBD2	TGTGCCAGCAGTATGATTTCCGGGACTAGCGGGAGCAATGAGCAGTTCTTC	CASSMISGTSGSNEQFF
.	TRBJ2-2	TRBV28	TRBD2	TGTGCCAGCAGTTCGGAGGCAGCGGGAGGGCCGGTCAAGTGGGAGCTGTTTTTT	CASSSEAAGGPVKWELFF
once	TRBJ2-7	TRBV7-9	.	TGTGCCAGCAGCGAGAGGTCCGGGACTGGAGACTACGAGCAGTACTTC	CASSERSGTGDYEQYF
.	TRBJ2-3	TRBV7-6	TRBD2	TGTGCCAGCAGCGAACTAGCGGGAGCAGATACGCAGTATTTT	CASSELAGADTQYF
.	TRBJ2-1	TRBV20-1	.	TGCAGTGCTAGTAAATCAGGGGGGCTGAATGAGCAGTTCTTC	CSASKSGGLNEQFF
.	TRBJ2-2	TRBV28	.	TGTGCCAGCAGTCCAAGGACAGGGCCGGTCCAGCGGGAGAGCACCGGGGAGCTGTTTTTT	CASSPRTGPVQRESTGELFF
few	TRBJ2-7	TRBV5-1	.	TGCGCCAGCAGCTTGGTACTTTCCTACGAGCAGTACTTC	CASSLVLSYEQYF
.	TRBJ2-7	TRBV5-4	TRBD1	TGTGCCAGCAGCCGCGGGACAGGGGGCGGCTCGAGTCACGAGCAGTACTTC	CASSRGTGGGSSHEQYF
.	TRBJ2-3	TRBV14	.	TGTGCCAGCAGCCCACGATGGACCCTCACAGATACGCAGTATTTT	CASSPRWTLTDTQYF
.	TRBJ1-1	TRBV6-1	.	TGTGCCAGCAGTGAATTTGAAGGGCCGAATGAAGCTTTCTTT	CASSEFEGPNEAFF
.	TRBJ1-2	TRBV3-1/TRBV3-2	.	TGTGCCAGCAGCCAAGATCGGGGGCGTTATTATGGCTACACCTTC	CASSQDRGRYYGYTF
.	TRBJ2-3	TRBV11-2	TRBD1	TGTGCCAGCAGCCGGGACAGCGCTAGCACAGATACGCAGTATTTT	CASSRDSASTDTQYF
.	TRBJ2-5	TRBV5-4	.	TGTGCCAGCAGCTTGGTAGAAAGGGTTGAGACCCAGTACTTC	CASSLVERVETQYF
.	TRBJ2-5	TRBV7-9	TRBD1	TGTGCCAGCAGCGTCGGGACAGGAGTAGAGACCCAGTACTTC	CASSVGTGVETQYF
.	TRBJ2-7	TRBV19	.	TGTGCCAGTAGTACCTCGGCAGGGGGGTCCTACGAGCAGTACTTC	CASSTSAGGSYEQYF
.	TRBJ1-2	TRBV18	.	TGTGCCAGCTCACAATCTCTGCCCGGGGCCGCTAACTATGGCTACACCTTC	CASSQSLPGAANYGYTF
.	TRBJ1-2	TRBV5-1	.	TGCGCCAGCAGCTCCGACAGGTACCTGTCCTATGGCTACACCTTC	CASSSDRYLSYGYTF
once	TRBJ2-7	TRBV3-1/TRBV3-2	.	TGTGCCAGCAGCCAAAGCGGGACAGTTCTATACTACGAGCAGTACTTC	CASSQSGTVLYYEQYF